This TCR beta chain was identified in a study of T cell responses to AZD1222 COVID-19 vaccine. Across the study: Timing groups of about 4 and about 12 weeks for second doses were pooled. Overall study findings and caveats: After two AZD1222 doses, spike-specific TCR breadth and depth rose versus day 0. The study found vaccine-associated CD4 TCRs spanning spike, dominant at 160-218 and 743-854. Repertoire sampling occurred only after the peak T cell response.

Regarding this clone: Antigen: not known.

This CDR3 contains 15 residues. Germline CDR1 and CDR2: SQVTM and ANQGSEA. With V trimmed by 6 bases and J by 3 bases, 7 bases remained unmatched. Sequencing used immunoSEQ multiplex PCR; TCRdb keeps in-frame clones, though not all of them. The sample has tens of thousands of clones; more than 70% are singletons. The chain joins TRBV29-1 to TRBJ2-1; 11 nucleotides line up with TRBD2. This receptor was identified in an adult in good health. Sequences were derived from peripheral blood, sampled on day 0 of AZD1222 vaccination. CDR3 nucleotides: TGCAGCGTAGACGGGACTAGCGGCCGCTACAATGAGCAGTTCTTC. The encoded protein is CSVDGTSGRYNEQFF.